A selection of T cell receptor beta chains follows, all from one sample in a study of shared clonotypes between healthy human individuals. Sequencing was performed with immunoSEQ multiplex PCR; in TCRdb, only in-frame clones are kept and a portion is missing. The profile covers 760,000 or so clones, with around 96% appearing a single time and 0.2% to 0.25% taken by the ten largest. What was sequenced was naive CD8+ T cells sorted from blood. These receptors all come from a man aged 30 to 45 in good health. The CDR3 runs from the conserved cysteine through the conserved F or W. A D gene is named only where the DNA matches it firmly. Not all rows give a size; the values are once, few, many and, for expanded clones, a class.

cdr3_length	clone_size	d_call	v_call	j_call	cdr3_aa	cdr3_nt
15	-	TRBD2	TRBV4-1	TRBJ2-3	CASSHLAGGPDTQYF	TGCGCCAGCAGCCACCTAGCGGGAGGGCCAGATACGCAGTATTTT
15	-	-	TRBV6-5	TRBJ1-2	CASSYWRERDYGYTF	TGTGCCAGCAGTTACTGGAGGGAACGGGACTATGGCTACACCTTC
15	-	-	TRBV19	TRBJ1-5	CASSIRNSPNQPQHF	TGTGCCAGTAGTATCCGGAACAGCCCCAATCAGCCCCAGCATTTT
15	-	TRBD2	TRBV7-6	TRBJ2-2	CASSEGLAETGELFF	TGTGCCAGCAGCGAGGGACTAGCGGAGACCGGGGAGCTGTTTTTT
17	-	-	TRBV28	TRBJ2-7	CASSSLDTTAEGYEQYF	TGTGCCAGCAGTTCTTTAGACACGACTGCTGAGGGCTACGAGCAGTACTTC
14	once	TRBD1	TRBV9	TRBJ2-3	CASSTGQGTDTQYF	TGTGCCAGCAGCACGGGACAGGGCACAGATACGCAGTATTTT
16	-	TRBD1	TRBV27	TRBJ1-5	CASSATGGGVGQPQHF	TGTGCCAGCAGTGCCACAGGGGGCGGTGTGGGTCAGCCCCAGCATTTT
16	-	TRBD2	TRBV27	TRBJ2-3	CASSSVAGYDTDTQYF	TGTGCCAGCAGTTCTGTAGCGGGCTACGACACAGATACGCAGTATTTT
18	-	TRBD1	TRBV6-9	TRBJ2-7	CASSYPNYRGRFYYEQYF	TGTGCCAGCAGTTACCCGAACTACAGGGGGCGCTTCTACTACGAGCAGTACTTC
13	-	-	TRBV15	TRBJ2-1	CATKGLDYNEQFF	TGTGCCACCAAAGGGTTAGACTACAATGAGCAGTTCTTC
13	-	-	TRBV6-5	TRBJ1-5	CASSYGAYQPQHF	TGTGCCAGCAGTTACGGAGCATATCAGCCCCAGCATTTT
13	-	-	TRBV10-2	TRBJ2-1	CASSGIVGEEQFF	TGCGCCAGCAGTGGCATCGTGGGAGAGGAGCAGTTCTTC
13	-	-	TRBV9	TRBJ1-2	CASSVVEGSGYTF	TGTGCCAGCAGCGTAGTGGAGGGCAGCGGCTACACCTTC
14	-	-	TRBV15	TRBJ1-1	CATVQREGNTEAFF	TGTGCCACCGTACAAAGGGAGGGGAACACTGAAGCTTTCTTT
22	-	-	TRBV28	TRBJ2-1	CASSWVSKGFPVSRSSYNEQFF	TGTGCCAGCAGTTGGGTCAGCAAGGGCTTCCCCGTCTCGCGGAGCTCCTACAATGAGCAGTTCTTC
15	-	TRBD2	TRBV4-1	TRBJ2-7	CASSPRLIAGDEQYF	TGCGCCAGCAGCCCCCGTTTAATAGCGGGGGACGAGCAGTACTTC
14	-	-	TRBV10-3	TRBJ1-1	CAISVPGENTEAFF	TGTGCCATCAGTGTCCCCGGGGAGAACACTGAAGCTTTCTTT
12	-	TRBD1	TRBV15	TRBJ2-7	CATRGQGYEQYF	TGTGCCACCAGAGGACAGGGCTACGAGCAGTACTTC
14	-	-	TRBV27	TRBJ1-5	CASRWQGSNQPQHF	TGTGCCAGCAGGTGGCAGGGAAGCAATCAGCCCCAGCATTTT
15	-	-	TRBV4-3	TRBJ1-2	CASSQGWGADYGYTF	TGCGCCAGCAGCCAAGGGTGGGGCGCAGACTATGGCTACACCTTC
15	once	TRBD1	TRBV4-1	TRBJ1-5	CASSQAGQGGQPQHF	TGCGCCAGCAGCCAAGCTGGACAGGGGGGTCAGCCCCAGCATTTT
14	-	TRBD1	TRBV29-1	TRBJ2-7	CSVLPGQHTYEQYF	TGCAGCGTGTTACCGGGACAGCACACCTACGAGCAGTACTTC
14	-	-	TRBV4-1	TRBJ1-1	CASSQRKVNTEAFF	TGCGCCAGCAGCCAAAGAAAAGTAAACACTGAAGCTTTCTTT
13	-	-	TRBV7-9	TRBJ1-2	CASTRIEDYGYTF	TGTGCCAGCACCCGCATTGAGGACTATGGCTACACCTTC
14	-	-	TRBV28	TRBJ2-7	CASKYRDHSYEQYF	TGTGCCAGCAAGTATCGGGACCACTCCTACGAGCAGTACTTC
15	-	TRBD1	TRBV7-9	TRBJ2-7	CASSSSGTGVYEQYF	TGTGCCAGCAGCTCATCCGGGACAGGGGTTTACGAGCAGTACTTC
16	-	TRBD1	TRBV5-5	TRBJ2-1	CASSFTPGQGKNEQFF	TGTGCCAGCAGCTTTACACCGGGACAGGGTAAAAATGAGCAGTTCTTC
14	-	TRBD1	TRBV29-1	TRBJ1-4	CSVDLGQGVEKLFF	TGCAGCGTTGACCTAGGACAGGGGGTCGAAAAACTGTTTTTT
15	-	TRBD2	TRBV9	TRBJ2-1	CASSFRLAQYNEQFF	TGTGCCAGCAGCTTCAGACTAGCCCAGTACAATGAGCAGTTCTTC
12	-	-	TRBV29-1	TRBJ1-1	CSVEYLGTEAFF	TGCAGCGTTGAATATCTGGGGACTGAAGCTTTCTTT
16	-	TRBD1	TRBV10-1	TRBJ2-1	CASSENWGQGYNEQFF	TGCGCCAGCAGTGAAAATTGGGGACAGGGGTACAATGAGCAGTTCTTC
15	-	-	TRBV7-9	TRBJ2-2	CASSLGGGNTGELFF	TGTGCCAGCAGCTTAGGTGGGGGGAACACCGGGGAGCTGTTTTTT
11	-	-	TRBV10-3	TRBJ1-2	CAIRNNYGYTF	TGTGCCATCAGGAATAACTATGGCTACACCTTC
17	-	-	TRBV7-2	TRBJ2-3	CASSLSNLVSSTDTQYF	TGTGCCAGCAGCTTATCCAACTTGGTTTCTAGCACAGATACGCAGTATTTT
16	-	TRBD2	TRBV13	TRBJ2-7	CASSPVGGLAGGEQYF	TGTGCCAGCAGCCCCGTTGGGGGACTAGCGGGAGGTGAGCAGTACTTC
17	-	TRBD2	TRBV7-8	TRBJ2-1	CASSARPTSGRADEQFF	TGTGCCAGCAGCGCCCGACCGACTAGCGGGAGGGCGGACGAGCAGTTCTTC
14	once	-	TRBV5-1	TRBJ2-7	CASSLVGPNYEQYF	TGCGCCAGCAGCTTGGTGGGACCCAACTACGAGCAGTACTTC